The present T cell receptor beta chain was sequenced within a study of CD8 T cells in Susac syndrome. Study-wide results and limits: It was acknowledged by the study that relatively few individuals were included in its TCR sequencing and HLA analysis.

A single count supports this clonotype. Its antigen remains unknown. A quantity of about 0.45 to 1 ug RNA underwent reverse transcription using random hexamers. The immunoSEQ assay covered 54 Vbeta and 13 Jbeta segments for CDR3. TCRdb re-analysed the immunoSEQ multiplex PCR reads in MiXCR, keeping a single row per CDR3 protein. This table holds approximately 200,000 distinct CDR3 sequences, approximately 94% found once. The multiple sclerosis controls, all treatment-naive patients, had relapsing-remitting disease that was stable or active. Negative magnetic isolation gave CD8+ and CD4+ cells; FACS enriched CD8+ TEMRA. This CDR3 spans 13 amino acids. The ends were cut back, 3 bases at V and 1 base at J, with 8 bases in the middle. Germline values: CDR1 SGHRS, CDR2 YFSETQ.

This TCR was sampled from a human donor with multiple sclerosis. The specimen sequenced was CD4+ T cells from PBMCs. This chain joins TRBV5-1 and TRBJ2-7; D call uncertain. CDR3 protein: CASSWSDSYEQYF. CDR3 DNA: TGCGCCAGCAGCTGGTCTGATTCCTACGAGCAGTACTTC.